The 10 T cell receptor beta chains presented below share a single source sample, sequenced in a study of blood T cell repertoires in COVID-19. Assay: immunoSEQ multiplex PCR; the TCRdb copy retains only in-frame clones and omits some. In the table there are over 350,000 clones, over 75% of which are singletons. The sequenced material came from PBMCs or T cells enriched from blood (not recorded which). All receptors come from a woman aged 30 to 39 with acute COVID-19.

This sequence joins TRBV9 and TRBJ1-2, with TRBD1 identical over 9 bases. The CDR3 sequence is 16 residues long. V dropped 0 bases and J dropped 0; count of bases not matched to a gene: 3. CDR1 SGDLS and CDR2 YYNGEE come from the germline V gene. This chain's CDR3 is CASSVGDREANYGYTF. CDR3 DNA: TGTGCCAGCAGCGTAGGGGACAGGGAAGCTAACTATGGCTACACCTTC.

In this sample, this clone turned up once. The V and J genes are TRBV5-1 and TRBJ2-2; D remains ambiguous. The germline CDR1 and CDR2 sequences are SGHRS and YFSETQ. The V end was cut by 4 bases, the J end by 6 bases, with 10 bases between. This CDR3 has 13 amino acids. This CDR3 is CASSQNEAGELFF. The CDR3 DNA is TGCGCCAGCAGCCAAAACGAGGCCGGGGAGCTGTTTTTT.

The chain recombines TRBV5-8 with TRBJ2-3; maybe TRBD1 (6 bases). This CDR3 has 15 residues. Germline values: CDR1 SGHTS, CDR2 YDEGEE. Trimming stripped 4 bases from V and 4 bases from J, with 16 bases between. The chain's CDR3 is CASSAYRAQADTQYF. For the CDR3, the DNA is TGTGCCAGCAGCGCCTACAGGGCCCAGGCAGATACGCAGTATTTT.

The V gene is TRBV7-2, the J gene TRBJ2-7; D unresolved. V lost 6 bases and J 2 bases, leaving 17 bases between the germline ends. Looked up from germline, CDR1 is SGHTA and CDR2 is FQGNSA. CDR3 size: 15 residues. In DNA, the CDR3 is TGTGCCAGCAGTTTCGCACCTACAGTAACCTACGAGCAGTACTTC. Residues: CASSFAPTVTYEQYF.

Note on this clone: Within the sample, other DNA sequences also encode this same CDR3. The chain combines TRBV7-3 with TRBJ1-1; 7 bases line up with TRBD1. The CDR3 sequence is 13 residues long. Germline V gives CDR1 SGHTA, CDR2 FQGTGA. The trim removed 5 bases at V and 5 bases at J, leaving 5 bases unmatched. CDR3 in amino acids: CASSPRQGTEAFF. CDR3 nucleotides: TGTGCCAGCAGCCCAAGACAGGGAACTGAAGCTTTCTTT.

The V gene is TRBV24-1, the J gene TRBJ2-1; 9 nucleotides match TRBD2. Germline trimming cut 1 base from V and 8 bases from J; bases unmatched to any gene: 8. Germline-derived CDR1 and CDR2 are KGHDR and SFDVKD. This CDR3 has 16 amino acids. In nucleotides, the CDR3 is TGTGCCACCAGTGATTTCGCGGGGGGGCTTCGGGATGAGCAGTTCTTC. Its translation: CATSDFAGGLRDEQFF.

The chain employs TRBV7-3 and TRBJ1-5; no definite D call. This CDR3 is built from 11 residues. Germline values: CDR1 SGHTA, CDR2 FQGTGA. The V end lost 7 bases, the J end lost 9 bases, and 10 bases lay between the germline ends. The CDR3 DNA reads as TGTGCCAGCATCAAAATCGGGCCCCAGCATTTT. Translating gives CASIKIGPQHF.

The chain links TRBV7-2 to TRBJ1-1; the match to TRBD1 covers 7 bases. The CDR3 runs to 16 residues. Germline V CDR1 and CDR2: SGHTA, FQGNSA. The junction had 6 bases not matched to a gene; V was cut back by 1 base and J by 1 base. CDR3 sequence: CASSLGPGTANTEAFF. The CDR3 DNA reads as TGTGCCAGCAGCTTAGGCCCCGGGACAGCGAACACTGAAGCTTTCTTT.

V and J are TRBV29-1 and TRBJ1-2; D gene uncertain. Germline CDR1 and CDR2: SQVTM and ANQGSEA. The V end was cut by 2 bases, the J end by 2 bases, with 6 bases between. The CDR3 has 12 amino acids. CDR3 DNA sequence: TGCAGCGTTGAAAGCACGAACTATGGCTACACCTTC. Encoded protein: CSVESTNYGYTF.

Points on this clone: Germline and junction disagree at one end, which may indicate a read error. The genes are TRBV24-1 and TRBJ2-7; 10 bases line up with TRBD1. CDR1 KGHDR and CDR2 SFDVKD come from the germline V gene. The CDR3 loop spans 14 amino acids. CDR3 sequence reads: CAASGTGARNEQYF. CDR3 bases: TGTGCCGCCAGTGGGACAGGGGCGAGAAACGAGCAGTACTTC.